Following are 26 T cell receptor beta chains from one sample sequenced in a study of regulatory T cells in long-lasting Graves disease. With iRepertoire HTBI primers and Arm-PCR of CDR3 regions, TCR beta libraries were built. TCRdb itself ran the multiplex PCR reads through MiXCR, one entry per CDR3 protein. The sample lists a few hundred thousand distinct CDR3 sequences, around 20% occurring once. Time point: newly diagnosed GD, antithyroid drugs for less than 3 months. The TCR library was made from RNA that had been extracted from PBMCs in TRIzol. The sample was peripheral blood mononuclear cells (PBMCs), taken at new diagnosis, from a patient treated with antithyroid drugs. The receptors originated from a female donor with Graves disease.

The sample holds many counts of this clonotype. The DNA of the CDR3 is TGTGCCAGCAGCGAACGAGGGAACAGGGGTCAAGAGACCCAGTACTTC. This codes for CASSERGNRGQETQYF. The rearrangement uses TRBV7-6 and TRBJ2-1; the match to TRBD1 covers 7 bases. The J call may be wrong; the DNA end is better matched by TRBJ2-5. The CDR3 is 16 amino acids. CDR1 is SGHVS and CDR2 is FNYEAQ in the germline V gene.

In its sample, this clonotype was seen many times. The gene calls are TRBV5-1 and TRBJ1-2; 9 bases fit TRBD1. Germline V gene data show CDR1 as SGHRS and CDR2 as YFSETQ. The CDR3 length is 14 residues. V was pared by 4 bases and J by 6 bases, with 7 bases of the junction left unmatched. The CDR3 DNA is TGCGCCAGCAGCATTGGGACAGGGACGGATGGCTACACCTTC. It codes for CASSIGTGTDGYTF.

The table lists this clonotype with many counts. J is TRBJ2-1 and V is TRBV12-3 or TRBV12-4; the match to TRBD2 covers 9 bases. The CDR3 is 16 amino acids. V lost 6 bases and J lost 7; bases outside the gene matches: 13. CDR3 protein: CASRSTGTSRRNEQFF. For the CDR3, the DNA is TGTGCCAGCAGGTCTACCGGGACTAGCAGAAGGAATGAGCAGTTCTTC.

This clonotype was counted at least ten times. This CDR3 reads CASRAGTGIQSQPQHF. The CDR3 DNA reads as TGTGCCAGCAGGGCCGGGACAGGGATCCAAAGTCAGCCCCAGCATTTT. The rearrangement uses TRBV2 and TRBJ1-5, with 9 nucleotides matching TRBD1. The ends lost 6 bases at V and 6 bases at J; junction bases unmatched: 12. This CDR3 contains 16 residues. Germline assignment: CDR1 SNHLY and CDR2 FYNNEI.

The chain couples TRBV7-6 to TRBJ2-2; 10 bases are a match to TRBD2. Germline V lookup: CDR1 SGHVS, CDR2 FNYEAQ. This CDR3 spans 16 amino acids. The V gene end was trimmed by 0 bases and the J gene end by 5 bases; junction bases not matched to a gene: 3. The CDR3 sequence is CASSLAVTSGTGELFF. CDR3 bases: TGTGCCAGCAGCTTAGCGGTGACTAGCGGGACCGGGGAGCTGTTTTTT.

The CDR3 region has the DNA TGCAGCGTTGAAGGGGGACTAGCGGGCTCCTACGAGCAGTACTTC. Amino acids: CSVEGGLAGSYEQYF. The gene calls are TRBV29-1 and TRBJ2-7; 12 bases are a match to TRBD2. CDR1 and CDR2 (germline): SQVTM, ANQGSEA. This CDR3 is built from 15 residues. The ends lost 1 base at V and 0 bases at J; junction bases unmatched: 1.

This chain joins TRBV2 and TRBJ2-5; no clear D. TRBJ2-1 explains the end of the DNA better; the J call may be wrong. This CDR3 region has 13 residues. Germline CDR1 SNHLY, CDR2 FYNNEI. The CDR3 nucleotides are TGTGCCAGCAGTTTAAGACAAGCCAATGAGCAGTTCTTC. This sequence encodes CASSLRQANEQFF.

There are many counts of this clonotype. This chain uses TRBV6-5 with TRBJ1-2, with 8 bases lining up with TRBD1. V was pared by 4 bases and J by 4 bases, with 5 bases of the junction left unmatched. CDR3 length: 14 amino acids. Per germline, CDR1 MNHEY and CDR2 SVGAGI. CDR3 in amino acids: CASSLSGQAYGYTF. The CDR3 nucleotides are TGTGCCAGCAGTTTATCGGGACAGGCCTATGGCTACACCTTC.

This clonotype was recorded at least ten times. The rearrangement uses TRBV5-5 and TRBJ2-3; 12 bases align to TRBD2. The V gene's germline CDR1 is SGHKS and CDR2 YYEKEE (reference sequence). This CDR3 has 14 residues. V lost 4 bases to trimming and J lost 6 bases; unmatched junction nucleotides: 3. Here the CDR3 reads CASSPGLAGDTQYF. The DNA for the CDR3 is TGTGCCAGCAGCCCCGGACTAGCGGGGGATACGCAGTATTTT.

This clonotype was seen at least ten times. The chain employs TRBV6-1 and TRBJ1-6, with a possible D match to TRBD1 (6 bases). Germline lookup yields CDR1 MNHNS and CDR2 SASEGT. This CDR3 has 17 residues. V was pared by 7 bases and J by 6 bases, with 22 bases between. The CDR3 is CASTTSWGARGNSPLHF. CDR3 coding DNA: TGTGCCAGCACCACCTCATGGGGGGCTCGCGGTAATTCACCCCTCCACTTT.

This clonotype came up a few times. The chain combines TRBV11-2 with TRBJ2-5; 11 positions match TRBD1. Germline assignment: CDR1 SGHAT and CDR2 FQNNGV. CDR3 length: 15 residues. J gave up 5 bases and V 5 bases, and 7 bases lay outside the gene matches. The chain's CDR3 is CASSRGTGGRETQYF. In DNA, the CDR3 is TGTGCCAGCAGCCGCGGGACAGGGGGAAGGGAGACCCAGTACTTC.

This chain connects TRBV27 to TRBJ2-1; TRBD1 matches 7 bases. The germline V gene has CDR1 MNHEY and CDR2 SMNVEV (reference sequence). The length of the CDR3 is 14 residues. Losses at the gene ends were 6 bases for V and 6 bases for J; bases not matched to a gene: 8. CDR3 protein: CASSSIGGANEQFF. DNA for the CDR3: TGTGCCAGCAGCTCCATAGGGGGCGCCAATGAGCAGTTCTTC.

This clonotype was found a few times. A much more abundant neighbour one base away suggests this may be a read error. The rearrangement uses TRBV2 and TRBJ1-2; 9 bases align to TRBD1. With 5 bases clipped from V and 12 bases from J, the junction kept 10 bases outside the gene matches. The CDR3 runs 13 residues. From germline, CDR1 is SNHLY and CDR2 FYNNEI. CDR3: CASSKQGAEGHTF. Written as DNA, the CDR3 is TGTGCCAGCAGTAAACAGGGGGCTGAGGGCCACACCTTC.

This clonotype came up many times. The chain employs TRBV28 and TRBJ2-7; 12 bases agree with TRBD2. V gave up 7 bases and J gave up 6 bases; unmatched junction bases: 10. The CDR3 contains 15 residues. Looked up from germline, CDR1 is MDHEN and CDR2 is SYDVKM. CDR3 residues: CASNLGGLAGSEQYF. The CDR3 nucleotides read TGTGCCAGCAACCTAGGAGGACTAGCGGGGTCCGAGCAGTACTTC.

Ten or more counts support this clonotype. This chain joins TRBV7-8 and TRBJ1-5, with 7 nucleotides matching TRBD1. Germline V gene sequence: CDR1 SGHVS, CDR2 FQNEAQ. The CDR3 consists of 15 residues. Trimming at V came to 1 base and at J to 7 bases, leaving 7 bases not matched to a gene. CDR3 loop: CASSLGGRGRQPQHF. The CDR3 region has the DNA TGTGCCAGCAGCTTAGGGGGCAGGGGGAGACAGCCCCAGCATTTT.

This clonotype was seen at least ten times. The V and J genes are TRBV12-3 or TRBV12-4 and TRBJ2-1; D remains ambiguous. V dropped 5 bases and J dropped 6 bases, with 14 bases sitting between them. This CDR3 has 14 amino acids. CDR3 residues: CASSLSWHGNEQFF. The CDR3 coding sequence is TGTGCCAGCAGTCTCTCTTGGCACGGCAATGAGCAGTTCTTC.

This clonotype was seen at least ten times. The rearrangement links TRBV30 to TRBJ1-1; weak D call: TRBD1 (5 bases). CDR1 GTSNPN and CDR2 SVGIG come from the germline V gene (reference sequence). The V and J ends lost 1 base and 4 bases respectively, with 13 bases between them. The CDR3 sequence is 14 residues long. CDR3 bases: TGTGCCTGGAGTGGAGGGGCGGGGATCACTGAAGCTTTCTTT. Translating it yields CAWSGGAGITEAFF.

Ten or more counts support this clonotype. The chain uses TRBV12-3 or TRBV12-4 and TRBJ2-3; 7 nucleotides agree with TRBD1. The CDR3 is 15 amino acids. V shed 4 bases, J shed 4 bases, and the junction held 8 bases outside the gene matches. As DNA, the CDR3 is TGTGCCAGCAGTTATTCTTCAACAGGGGCAGATACGCAGTATTTT. It is translated as CASSYSSTGADTQYF.

The table lists this clonotype with a count of one. The chain links TRBV20-1 to TRBJ1-1; D may be TRBD1 (5 bases). Germline V gives CDR1 DFQATT, CDR2 SNEGSKA (reference sequence). Trimming removed 1 base from V and 4 bases from J, with 10 bases in between. This CDR3 comprises 13 residues. The CDR3 reads CSARAGGITEAFF. CDR3 coding DNA: TGCAGTGCTAGAGCGGGGGGGATCACTGAAGCTTTCTTT.

As concerns this clonotype: This could be a read error, since a much larger clone is one nucleotide away. The genes are TRBV12-3 or TRBV12-4 and TRBJ2-3; D is possibly TRBD1 or TRBD2 (5 bases each). The CDR3 is made up of 16 amino acids. The CDR3 sequence: CASRPEGRRITDTRYF. In nucleotides, the CDR3 is TGTGCCAGCAGGCCAGAGGGACGGAGAATCACAGATACGCGGTATTTT.

This clonotype has a count of ten or more. The V call is TRBV28, the J call TRBJ1-1; no reliable D call. V was pared by 4 bases and J by 7 bases, with 10 bases between. The germline gives CDR1 MDHEN, CDR2 SYDVKM. The CDR3 consists of 12 residues. CDR3 nucleotide sequence: TGTGCCAGCAGTTCAGCACCGCGTGAAGCTTTCTTT. Translated: CASSSAPREAFF.

About this clonotype: Since a far larger clone is one base different, this is likely a read error. V is TRBV5-1 and J is TRBJ2-1, with D hard to call. Per germline, CDR1 SGHRS and CDR2 YFSETQ. The CDR3 is 15 amino acids. CDR3 amino acids: CASSSYISSYNEQIF. The CDR3 nucleotides are TGTGCCAGCAGCTCGTACATTAGCTCCTACAATGAGCAGATCTTC.

This clonotype was seen at least ten times. The J gene is TRBJ1-4, the V gene TRBV28; perhaps TRBD1 as D (6 bases). This CDR3 comprises 15 residues. Looked up from germline, CDR1 is MDHEN and CDR2 is SYDVKM. Trimming left V 7 bases short and J 7 bases short, with 19 bases between. The CDR3 is CASTTEGGRGEKLFF. For the CDR3, the DNA is TGTGCCAGCACCACCGAGGGGGGAAGAGGTGAAAAACTGTTTTTT.

This clonotype occurred once. V and J are TRBV20-1 and TRBJ1-2; D might be TRBD1 (5 bases). Germline loops: CDR1 DFQATT, CDR2 SNEGSKA (reference sequence). V gave up 5 bases and J gave up 2 bases, with 9 bases separating them. The CDR3 runs to 12 residues. Here the CDR3 reads CSAWDGNYGYTF. CDR3 DNA: TGCAGTGCTTGGGACGGAAACTATGGCTACACCTTC.

This clonotype was observed at least ten times. The chain combines TRBV7-2 with TRBJ2-5, with D possibly matching TRBD1 (6 bases). There are 13 residues in the CDR3. V lost 3 bases and J lost 3, with 8 bases in between. Germline loops: CDR1 SGHTA, CDR2 FQGNSA. The CDR3 nucleotides read TGTGCCAGCAGCTTCTACAGGGAAGAGACCCAGTACTTC. It codes for CASSFYREETQYF.

Turning to this clonotype: One junction end does not reproduce the germline sequence, and a read error may be involved. The J gene is TRBJ1-2, the V gene TRBV11-2; TRBD1 agrees at 7 bases. CDR1 and CDR2 from the germline V gene are SGHAT and FQNNGV. The CDR3 runs to 17 residues. CDR3 nucleotide sequence: TGTACCAGCAGCTCCTTTTTCCCCAGGGGGAGCGACTATGGCTACACCTTC. As protein: CTSSSFFPRGSDYGYTF. The whole variable domain, filled in from reference TRBV11-2 and TRBJ1-2, reads EAGVAQSPRYKIIEKRQSVAFWCNPISGHATLYWYQQILGQGPKLLIQFQNNGVVDDSQLPKDRFSAERLKGVDSTLKIQPAKLEDSAVYLCTSSSFFPRGSDYGYTFGSGTRLTVV.